The 16 T cell receptor beta chains below were found in one sample sequenced in a study of blood T cell repertoires in COVID-19. This table comes from immunoSEQ multiplex PCR, and its TCRdb copy is limited to in-frame clones, with some not included. The sample holds about 270,000 clones; 88% are singletons and the top ten take less than 3%. Sequenced sample: PBMCs or T cells enriched from blood (not recorded which). Source of these receptors: a woman aged 45-65 years who had recovered from COVID-19.

The rearrangement joins TRBV7-2 to TRBJ1-1; 7 bases map to TRBD1. Per the germline V gene, CDR1 is SGHTA and CDR2 is FQGNSA. This CDR3 spans 13 amino acids. The J segment lost 10 bases and the V segment lost 3 bases, leaving 8 bases of the junction unmatched. Here the CDR3 DNA reads TGTGCCAGCAGCTTTAGACAGGGCAGGGGAGCTTTCTTT. Encoded protein: CASSFRQGRGAFF.

This chain connects TRBV3-1 (or the pseudogene TRBV3-2) to TRBJ2-2; 14 bases match TRBD2. V lost 3 bases, J lost 0 bases, and 9 bases stayed unmatched. This CDR3 region has 20 residues. Germline lookup yields CDR1 LGHDT and CDR2 YNNKEL (reference sequence). The CDR3 region is CASSHPWTSGRFSNTGELFF. In nucleotides, the CDR3 is TGTGCCAGCAGCCATCCGTGGACTAGCGGGAGGTTTTCGAACACCGGGGAGCTGTTTTTT.

In DNA form, the CDR3 reads TGTGCCAGCAGCCACGACAGGGGAATATTTAACGAGCAGTACTTC. Protein: CASSHDRGIFNEQYF. J is TRBJ2-7 and V is TRBV3-1 (or the pseudogene TRBV3-2), with TRBD1 identical over 8 bases. Germline V gene data show CDR1 as LGHDT and CDR2 as YNNKEL (reference sequence). V lost 3 bases, J lost 5 bases, and 9 bases stayed unmatched. The CDR3 consists of 15 residues.

As for this clone: The junction departs from germline at one end; a sequencing error may be responsible. The chain recombines TRBV6-1 with TRBJ1-3; D might be TRBD1 (5 bases). Germline assignment: CDR1 MNHNS and CDR2 SASEGT. The CDR3 sequence is 15 residues long. This chain's CDR3 is CASREDSLSGNTIYF. DNA for the CDR3: TGTGCCAGCAGGGAAGACAGTCTCTCTGGAAACACCATATATTTT.

The rearrangement joins TRBV4-2 to TRBJ1-4, with 8 bases aligning to TRBD1. Per germline, CDR1 LGHNA and CDR2 YNFKEQ. V lost 4 bases, J lost 4 bases, and 8 bases stayed unmatched. CDR3 size: 16 residues. The CDR3 loop reads CASSPLPGQVNEKLFF. The DNA of the CDR3 is TGTGCCAGCAGCCCTCTTCCGGGACAGGTTAATGAAAAACTGTTTTTT.

This rearrangement joins TRBV11-1 to TRBJ2-2; 14 nucleotides agree with TRBD2. The V gene end was trimmed by 6 bases and the J gene end by 5 bases; junction bases not matched to a gene: 5. The V gene's germline CDR1 is SGHAT and CDR2 FQDESV (reference sequence). The CDR3 sequence is 16 residues long. CDR3 nucleotide sequence: TGTGCCAGCAGGGGACTAGCGGGAGTTTGGACCGGGGAGCTGTTTTTT. Its protein is CASRGLAGVWTGELFF.

In this sample, this clone turned up a few times. V and J are TRBV2 and TRBJ1-1; D is possibly TRBD1 (6 bases). Germline CDR1 and CDR2: SNHLY and FYNNEI. The CDR3 has 15 amino acids. The V and J ends lost 5 bases and 1 base respectively, with 14 bases between them. CDR3 in amino acids: CASSSNSGQNTEAFF. CDR3 in DNA: TGTGCCAGCAGTTCCAATTCGGGACAGAACACTGAAGCTTTCTTT.

The J gene is TRBJ2-3, the V gene TRBV6-6; a weak D match, TRBD1 (5 bases). The V gene lost 3 bases and the J gene lost 0 bases, with 10 bases spanning the gap. Per the germline V gene, CDR1 is MNHNY and CDR2 is SVGAGI (reference sequence). The CDR3 is made up of 15 amino acids. The DNA for the CDR3 is TGTGCCAGCAGTTATCAGGGAACTAGCACAGATACGCAGTATTTT. Translating it yields CASSYQGTSTDTQYF.

The CDR3 sequence is CASSTEIYNSPLHF. CDR3 nucleotides: TGTGCCAGCAGCACAGAAATTTATAATTCACCCCTCCACTTT. The chain recombines TRBV9 with TRBJ1-6; D call uncertain. Germline CDR1 and CDR2: SGDLS and YYNGEE. The CDR3 is 14 residues long. Trimming shortened V by 4 bases and J by 4 bases, and 9 bases separated the two germline ends.

This rearrangement joins TRBV6-5 to TRBJ2-3, with 7 bases that match TRBD2. Trimming at V came to 2 bases and at J to 4 bases, leaving 9 bases not matched to a gene. The length of the CDR3 is 16 residues. CDR1 is MNHEY, CDR2 SVGAGI, per germline. CDR3 loop: CASSYEGGSPADTQYF. CDR3 nucleotides: TGTGCCAGCAGTTACGAGGGCGGGAGTCCGGCAGATACGCAGTATTTT.

J is TRBJ2-5 and V is TRBV7-6; 8 nucleotides match TRBD2. Germline-derived CDR1 and CDR2 are SGHVS and FNYEAQ. This CDR3 is 16 amino acids long. Losses at the gene ends were 8 bases for V and 0 bases for J; bases not matched to a gene: 11. CDR3 nucleotides: TGTGCCAGCCAGTTTTTGAGCGGGAGTAACCAAGAGACCCAGTACTTC. It is translated as CASQFLSGSNQETQYF.

This clone has more than one count but fewer than ten. The gene calls are TRBV7-3 and TRBJ2-1, with 12 nucleotides matching TRBD2. The junction had 6 bases not matched to a gene; V was cut back by 1 base and J by 8 bases. Germline assignment: CDR1 SGHTA and CDR2 FQGTGA. The CDR3 runs to 16 residues. CDR3 sequence: CASSLSGTSGWDEQFF. In DNA, the CDR3 is TGTGCCAGCAGCTTAAGTGGGACTAGCGGGTGGGATGAGCAGTTCTTC.

This sequence joins TRBV5-4 and TRBJ1-1; 11 nucleotides match TRBD1. Per the germline V gene, CDR1 is SGHNT and CDR2 is YYREEE (reference sequence). J lost 1 base, V lost 4 bases, and 12 bases had no gene match. The length of the CDR3 is 18 residues. The CDR3 here is CASSQDRGLVMRNTEAFF. The CDR3 bases are TGTGCCAGCAGCCAGGACAGGGGGCTCGTCATGAGGAACACTGAAGCTTTCTTT.

The rearrangement joins TRBV7-2 to TRBJ2-3, with 7 nucleotides matching TRBD2. This CDR3 is built from 14 residues. CDR1 is SGHTA, CDR2 FQGNSA, per germline. With 5 bases clipped from V and 9 bases from J, the junction kept 11 bases outside the gene matches. Written as DNA, the CDR3 is TGTGCCAGCAGCCCAGGGACTAACGAGGTGACGCAGTATTTT. This codes for CASSPGTNEVTQYF.

This clone was detected once. This sequence joins TRBV7-9 and TRBJ2-5, with D maybe TRBD2 (6 bases). CDR3 length: 15 amino acids. The germline gives CDR1 SEHNR, CDR2 FQNEAQ (reference sequence). V dropped 5 bases and J dropped 5 bases, with 18 bases sitting between them. CDR3 residues: CASSTHGTAGETQYF. The CDR3 nucleotides read TGTGCCAGCAGCACACATGGGACCGCGGGGGAGACCCAGTACTTC.

The chain recombines TRBV6-5 with TRBJ2-7, with TRBD2 identical over 7 bases. Losses at the gene ends were 8 bases for V and 4 bases for J; bases not matched to a gene: 8. Germline V gene sequence: CDR1 MNHEY, CDR2 SVGAGI. The CDR3 extends over 13 amino acids. CDR3 region: CASGSGGGYEQYF. The CDR3 nucleotides are TGTGCCAGCGGTTCCGGGGGAGGGTACGAGCAGTACTTC.